This is a list of T cell receptor beta chains from one sample in a study of cytomegalovirus exposure and HLA in healthy donors. Assay used: immunoSEQ multiplex PCR; TCRdb lists only in-frame clones, some missing. The sample carries 90,000 or so clones, roughly 80% recorded once. The sample consisted of PBMCs. Receptors were obtained from a man aged 25 to 40 in good health and CMV-seropositive. CDR3s include the opening cysteine and the closing phenylalanine or tryptophan. The order of the fields is D gene, J gene, V gene, clone size, CDR3 protein, CDR3 DNA. The D gene is left open where the match is weak. Some rows have no size entry. The others give once, few or many, or a class for an expanded clone.

TRBD2	TRBJ2-7	TRBV4-3	-	CASSQETWTGGGAYEQYF	TGCGCCAGCAGCCAAGAAACCTGGACGGGGGGGGGTGCCTACGAGCAGTACTTC
TRBD1	TRBJ2-1	TRBV7-3	-	CASSLGQTTYNEQFF	TGTGCCAGCAGCTTGGGACAGACTACCTACAATGAGCAGTTCTTC
-	TRBJ2-3	TRBV5-1	-	CASSSGVHTQYF	TGCGCCAGCAGTTCCGGGGTCCATACGCAGTATTTT
-	TRBJ2-7	TRBV7-9	-	CASSLGGIGYEQYF	TGTGCCAGCAGCTTAGGGGGCATAGGCTACGAGCAGTACTTC
TRBD1	TRBJ2-7	TRBV4-3	-	CASSQEYRGSYEQYF	TGCGCCAGCAGCCAAGAATACAGGGGTAGCTACGAGCAGTACTTC
TRBD1	TRBJ2-5	TRBV19	once	CASSLDRGRGETQYF	TGTGCCAGTAGCCTCGACAGGGGCCGGGGGGAGACCCAGTACTTC
-	TRBJ1-4	TRBV6-5	few	CASRGVATNEKLFF	TGTGCCAGCAGAGGGGTTGCAACTAATGAAAAACTGTTTTTT
TRBD1	TRBJ2-3	TRBV9	once	CASTRSGGYSTDTQYF	TGTGCCAGCACCCGCTCAGGGGGATATAGCACAGATACGCAGTATTTT
-	TRBJ1-1	TRBV19	-	CASSSPGTYNTEAFF	TGTGCCAGTAGTTCCCCCGGGACTTATAACACTGAAGCTTTCTTT
TRBD1	TRBJ1-4	TRBV28	-	CASSTSGQGGEKLFF	TGTGCCAGCAGTACCTCGGGACAGGGAGGCGAAAAACTGTTTTTT
-	TRBJ2-5	TRBV5-8	few	CASGGVTGVGETQYF	TGTGCCAGCGGAGGGGTGACGGGGGTCGGGGAGACCCAGTACTTC
-	TRBJ2-7	TRBV6-5	-	CASSESDSSYEQYF	TGTGCCAGCAGTGAGTCGGACAGCTCCTACGAGCAGTACTTC
-	TRBJ2-3	TRBV5-5	-	CASSFFGGTSTDTQYF	TGTGCCAGCAGCTTTTTTGGGGGGACTAGCACAGATACGCAGTATTTT
-	TRBJ1-1	TRBV12-5	-	CASGLGRNRLNTEAFF	TGTGCTAGTGGTTTGGGACGGAACAGACTGAACACTGAAGCTTTCTTT
-	TRBJ1-2	TRBV28	-	CASSSTGQEVYGYTF	TGTGCCAGCAGTTCGACGGGTCAGGAGGTCTATGGCTACACCTTC
-	TRBJ2-7	TRBV27	-	CASGRGSYEQYF	TGTGCCAGCGGCAGGGGATCCTACGAGCAGTACTTC
-	TRBJ2-1	TRBV2	many	CASRGGGGSYNEQFF	TGTGCCAGCAGAGGGGGGGGCGGCTCCTACAATGAGCAGTTCTTC
TRBD1	TRBJ1-4	TRBV19	-	CASSIIGQGNEKLFF	TGTGCCAGTAGTATAATCGGACAGGGAAATGAAAAACTGTTTTTT
-	TRBJ2-7	TRBV20-1	-	CSARAGSEQYF	TGCAGTGCTAGGGCGGGCTCCGAGCAGTACTTC
-	TRBJ1-2	TRBV5-4	-	CASSLVRGAMAGGYTF	TGTGCCAGCAGCTTGGTACGGGGGGCGATGGCCGGGGGCTACACCTTC
TRBD2	TRBJ2-3	TRBV6-6	-	CASSYSGGATDTQYF	TGTGCCAGCAGTTATAGCGGGGGGGCCACAGATACGCAGTATTTT
TRBD1	TRBJ1-4	TRBV28	few	CASSLAGQGREKLFF	TGTGCCAGCAGTTTAGCCGGACAGGGTCGTGAAAAACTGTTTTTT
TRBD2	TRBJ2-3	TRBV4-3	-	CASSPRLAGGPSTDTQYF	TGCGCCAGCAGCCCGAGACTAGCGGGGGGGCCGAGTACAGATACGCAGTATTTT
-	TRBJ2-7	TRBV5-4	-	CASSLSSSYEQYF	TGTGCCAGCAGCTTGTCGAGCTCCTACGAGCAGTACTTC
TRBD1	TRBJ2-7	TRBV6-5	-	CASSPPDRVYEQYF	TGTGCCAGCAGCCCTCCGGACAGGGTCTACGAGCAGTACTTC
-	TRBJ2-3	TRBV5-1	-	CASSLLSDTQYF	TGCGCCAGCAGCTTGTTATCAGATACGCAGTATTTT
TRBD1	TRBJ1-3	TRBV5-4	-	CASSLRTGGRNTIYF	TGTGCCAGCTCGCTTCGGACAGGGGGGAGAAACACCATATATTTT
-	TRBJ1-1	TRBV6-9	many	CASRQGPSTEAFF	TGTGCCAGCAGACAGGGACCGAGCACTGAAGCTTTCTTT
-	TRBJ1-3	TRBV7-9	-	CSSSLTQGLDSGNTIYF	TGTTCCAGCAGCTTAACACAGGGCTTGGACTCTGGAAACACCATATATTTT
TRBD2	TRBJ2-5	TRBV19	once	CASRGLVRETQYF	TGTGCCAGTAGAGGACTAGTCAGAGAGACCCAGTACTTC
-	TRBJ1-4	TRBV9	once	CASSSGGTNEKLFF	TGTGCCAGCAGCTCGGGGGGAACTAATGAAAAACTGTTTTTT
-	TRBJ1-1	TRBV11-2	-	CASSAHRLPEAFF	TGTGCCAGCAGCGCACACAGGTTGCCTGAAGCTTTCTTT
-	TRBJ1-5	TRBV5-1	-	CASSLGQGGNQPQHF	TGCGCCAGCAGCCTTGGGCAGGGAGGAAATCAGCCCCAGCATTTT
-	TRBJ1-1	TRBV28	-	CASSAGRRGSTEAFF	TGTGCCAGCAGCGCGGGACGGAGGGGTTCCACTGAAGCTTTCTTT
TRBD1	TRBJ2-4	TRBV7-8	-	CASSLQGAQYF	TGTGCCAGCAGCTTACAGGGGGCCCAGTACTTC